The table lists the clone carrying this TCR beta chain with a few counts. The target antigen is unknown. TCRdb keeps only in-frame clones here, not all; method: immunoSEQ multiplex PCR. Here the sample spans 65,000 to 90,000 clones, approximately 88% being singletons. There are 15 residues in the CDR3. J gave up 3 bases and V 4 bases, and 6 bases lay outside the gene matches. In germline, CDR1 is MNHNY, CDR2 SVGAGI (reference sequence). This sample stems from a study of graft-versus-host responses after intestinal transplantation. Study details: Recipients obtained multivisceral, liver-intestinal, or isolated intestinal transplants. Anti-thymocyte globulin served as induction for all recipients, who then took tacrolimus and steroids for approximately three years. Findings and caveats of the study: Detected in recipient marrow were GvH clones, some of which were first observed in ileum or blood. Researchers found peak circulating GvH clone levels linked to early post-transplant HvG declines.

This material consisted of unstimulated CD8+ T cells sorted from spleen or lymph node cells, taken before intestinal transplant. This clonotype was sampled from a human donor who received an intestinal transplant. The J gene is TRBJ1-2, the V gene TRBV6-6; TRBD1 matches 9 bases. The CDR3 region is CASSSTGTGYYGYTF. CDR3 bases: TGTGCCAGCAGTTCCACCGGGACAGGGTACTATGGCTACACCTTC.